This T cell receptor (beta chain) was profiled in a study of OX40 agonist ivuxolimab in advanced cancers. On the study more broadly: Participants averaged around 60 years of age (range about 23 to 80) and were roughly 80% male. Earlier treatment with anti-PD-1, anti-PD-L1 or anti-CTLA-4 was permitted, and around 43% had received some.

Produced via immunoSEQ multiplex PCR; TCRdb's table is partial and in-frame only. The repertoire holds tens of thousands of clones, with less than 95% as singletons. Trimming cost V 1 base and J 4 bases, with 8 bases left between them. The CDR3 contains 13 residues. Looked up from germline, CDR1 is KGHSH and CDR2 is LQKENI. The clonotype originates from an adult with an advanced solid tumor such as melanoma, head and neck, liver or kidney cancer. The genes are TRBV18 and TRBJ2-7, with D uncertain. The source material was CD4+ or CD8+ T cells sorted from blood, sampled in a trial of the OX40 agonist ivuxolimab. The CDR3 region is CASSPLPGYEQYF. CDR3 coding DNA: TGTGCCAGCTCACCACTTCCTGGGTACGAGCAGTACTTC.